This T cell receptor beta chain originates from a study of type 1 and type 2 diabetes patients. Overall study context: The cohort mixed type 1 diabetes, type 2 diabetes and nondiabetic donors.

Around 10 milliliters of peripheral blood were drawn from each donor. The CDR3 covers 12 residues. Germline V CDR1 and CDR2: MRHNA, SNTAGT. Amplification started from genomic DNA. Multiplex PCR with 30 forward and 13 reverse primers amplified the TCR beta CDR3. TCRdb processed the multiplex PCR reads anew with MiXCR; each CDR3 protein has one entry. The table shows some 250,000 distinct CDR3 sequences, with more than 40% occurring only once. The sequenced sample consisted of peripheral blood mononuclear cells (PBMCs). This sequence joins TRBV6-4 and TRBJ2-5; weak D call: TRBD2 (6 bases). The closer fit of TRBJ2-1 to the DNA end suggests the J call may be wrong. The sequence was obtained from a man aged 18-30 years with type 2 diabetes. The CDR3 here is CASSLGLYEQFF. CDR3 in DNA: TGTGCCAGCAGCTTGGGACTGTATGAGCAGTTCTTC.